The next 24 T cell receptor beta chains were all read from a single sample in a study of multiple sclerosis patients with progressive multifocal leukoencephalopathy. Clones were read by immunoSEQ multiplex PCR, and TCRdb kept only the in-frame ones, dropping some. Among 30,000 or so clones listed, around 90% were seen once. Time point meaning: around 12 months of natalizumab therapy. Sequences were derived from PBMCs, sampled from a patient treated with natalizumab. The receptors derive from a human donor with multiple sclerosis.

CDR3 loop: CASSINGGLYNEQFF. Here the CDR3 DNA reads TGTGCCAGTAGTATCAACGGGGGGCTCTACAATGAGCAGTTCTTC. This rearrangement joins TRBV19 to TRBJ2-1; possible D gene TRBD2, 7 bases. V gave up 3 bases and J gave up 3 bases, with 12 bases separating them. The CDR3 loop spans 15 amino acids. CDR1 is LNHDA and CDR2 is SQIVND in the germline V gene (reference sequence). The full variable domain, with the rest looked up from reference TRBV19 and TRBJ2-1, is DGGITQSPKYLFRKEGQNVTLSCEQNLNHDAMYWYRQDPGQGLRLIYYSQIVNDFQKGDIAEGYSVSREKKESFPLTVTSAQKNPTAFYLCASSINGGLYNEQFFGPGTRLTVL.

With regard to this clone: The junction and the germline gene differ at one end; a read error may be behind it. J is TRBJ1-2 and V is TRBV11-2, with D possibly matching TRBD1 (5 bases). The germline CDR1 and CDR2 sequences are SGHAT and FQNNGV. This CDR3 spans 13 amino acids. CDR3 region: CAGSSTGVYGYTF. The CDR3 region has the DNA TGTGCCGGCAGCTCCACAGGAGTCTATGGCTACACCTTC.

As regards this clone: The same CDR3 arises from other DNA sequences in this sample as well. This sequence joins TRBV7-2 and TRBJ1-1; 10 bases align to TRBD1. Germline V lookup: CDR1 SGHTA, CDR2 FQGNSA. After removal of 5 bases from V and 4 bases from J, the junction contained 7 bases not matched to a gene. This CDR3 spans 15 amino acids. CDR3 loop: CASSVTGGASTEAFF. CDR3 DNA: TGTGCCAGCAGCGTGACAGGGGGCGCTTCCACTGAAGCTTTCTTT. The full variable domain, completed using reference TRBV7-2 and TRBJ1-1, is GAGVSQSPSNKVTEKGKDVELRCDPISGHTALYWYRQSLGQGLEFLIYFQGNSAPDKSGLPSDRFSAERTGGSVSTLTIQRTQQEDSAVYLCASSVTGGASTEAFFGQGTRLTVV.

This clone was detected only a few times. The chain has TRBV19 and TRBJ1-1, with D unresolved. The CDR3 spans 15 residues. V gave up 1 base and J gave up 0 bases, with 9 bases separating them. Germline-derived CDR1 and CDR2 are LNHDA and SQIVND (reference sequence). Here the CDR3 reads CASSIGPVLNTEAFF. The CDR3 region has the DNA TGTGCCAGTAGTATAGGTCCGGTCCTGAACACTGAAGCTTTCTTT.

The V call is TRBV28, the J call TRBJ1-2, with a tentative D call TRBD1 (5 bases). V was cut by 2 bases and J by 4 bases, with 11 bases left in between. The CDR3 sequence is 14 residues long. Germline CDR1 is MDHEN and CDR2 is SYDVKM. The CDR3 coding sequence is TGTGCCAGCAGTTTAAATACAGGAACCTATGGCTACACCTTC. Protein sequence: CASSLNTGTYGYTF.

The chain carries TRBV4-2 and TRBJ2-7, with D possibly called TRBD1 or TRBD2 (5 bases each). Germline lookup yields CDR1 LGHNA and CDR2 YNFKEQ. V gave up 0 bases and J gave up 4 bases, with 16 bases separating them. The CDR3 extends over 16 amino acids. The CDR3 spells CASSQEAQGGGYEQYF. CDR3 nucleotide sequence: TGTGCCAGCAGCCAAGAGGCTCAGGGTGGGGGTTACGAGCAGTACTTC.

This chain uses TRBV7-2 with TRBJ2-5, with 7 bases identical to TRBD1. This CDR3 comprises 14 residues. Looked up from germline, CDR1 is SGHTA and CDR2 is FQGNSA. The trim removed 4 bases at V and 2 bases at J, leaving 4 bases unmatched. The CDR3 nucleotides are TGTGCCAGCAGCTCCCGGGACAGACAAGAGACCCAGTACTTC. Translation: CASSSRDRQETQYF.

The V and J genes are TRBV2 and TRBJ2-7; the D is unclear. Trimming pared 7 bases from V and 5 bases from J, leaving 21 bases between. CDR1 and CDR2 from the germline V gene are SNHLY and FYNNEI. This CDR3 comprises 15 residues. In DNA form, the CDR3 reads TGTGCCAGCACCGCCGAGAGGCTGGTGGTCGACGAGCAGTACTTC. It translates to CASTAERLVVDEQYF.

The chain links TRBV25-1 to TRBJ2-7; D is unclear. The CDR3 consists of 14 residues. V was shortened by 3 bases and J by 1 base, with 10 bases between the two germline ends. The germline V gene encodes CDR1 MGHDK and CDR2 SYGVNS. The CDR3 region has the DNA TGTGCCAGCAGTGACCCCCAGCCTTCCTACGAGCAGTACTTC. Protein sequence: CASSDPQPSYEQYF.

The chain combines TRBV2 with TRBJ1-5, with a possible D match to TRBD1 (5 bases). With 3 bases removed from V and 6 bases from J, the gap between germline ends came to 15 bases. Germline loops: CDR1 SNHLY, CDR2 FYNNEI. The CDR3 is made up of 15 amino acids. The CDR3 reads CASSDRQGLTQPQHF. CDR3 nucleotide sequence: TGTGCCAGCAGTGATCGGCAGGGCTTGACTCAGCCCCAGCATTTT. Full variable domain (outside the CDR3, taken from reference TRBV2 and TRBJ1-5): EPEVTQTPSHQVTQMGQEVILRCVPISNHLYFYWYRQILGQKVEFLVSFYNNEISEKSEIFDDQFSVERPDGSNFTLKIRSTKLEDSAMYFCASSDRQGLTQPQHFGDGTRLSIL.

This rearrangement joins TRBV28 to TRBJ2-2; D is unresolved. The length of the CDR3 is 16 residues. Trimming cost V 3 bases and J 1 base, with 12 bases left between them. Germline CDR1 reads MDHEN; CDR2 reads SYDVKM. CDR3 amino acids: CASSFAVQLNTGELFF. The CDR3 nucleotides are TGTGCCAGCAGTTTTGCGGTACAGCTGAACACCGGGGAGCTGTTTTTT. Full variable domain (remainder filled in from reference TRBV28 and TRBJ2-2): DVKVTQSSRYLVKRTGEKVFLECVQDMDHENMFWYRQDPGLGLRLIYFSYDVKMKEKGDIPEGYSVSREKKERFSLILESASTNQTSMYLCASSFAVQLNTGELFFGEGSRLTVL.

The chain couples TRBV29-1 to TRBJ2-3; TRBD1 matches 7 bases. CDR1 SQVTM and CDR2 ANQGSEA come from the germline V gene. The CDR3 has 16 residues. Losses at the gene ends were 8 bases for V and 0 bases for J; bases not matched to a gene: 14. The CDR3 region has the DNA TGCAGCATCCATCCGCCTAGGGGGCGAAGCACAGATACGCAGTATTTT. Residues: CSIHPPRGRSTDTQYF.

V usage is TRBV19 and J usage is TRBJ1-2; D gene unclear. The V gene's germline CDR1 is LNHDA and CDR2 SQIVND (reference sequence). CDR3 length: 13 residues. V shed 10 bases and J shed 2 bases, with 14 bases lying between them. This CDR3 is CATRNGPNYGYTF. The CDR3 bases are TGTGCCACCCGAAATGGGCCGAACTATGGCTACACCTTC.

This chain connects TRBV10-2 to TRBJ1-3, with D hard to call. The germline gives CDR1 WSHSY, CDR2 SAAADI. Deletions cut 2 bases from V and 2 bases from J, with 10 bases between. The CDR3 length is 15 residues. The CDR3 region is CASSERGITGNTIYF. The CDR3 DNA is TGCGCCAGCAGTGAGCGAGGGATCACTGGAAACACCATATATTTT.

The chain combines TRBV7-2 with TRBJ1-5, with D perhaps matching TRBD1 (6 bases). Germline V gene data show CDR1 as SGHTA and CDR2 as FQGNSA. Trimming took off 1 base at V and 15 bases at J, with 16 bases between the two ends. The CDR3 length is 13 residues. The CDR3 DNA follows: TGTGCCAGCAGCTTAGAGGGGGGATTGCCCGTGCATTTT. It codes for CASSLEGGLPVHF.

This chain joins TRBV10-3 and TRBJ1-4; a possible D gene is TRBD1 (5 bases). Trimming removed 5 bases at V and 5 bases at J, with 21 bases between. The V gene's germline CDR1 is ENHRY and CDR2 SYGVKD. The CDR3 contains 17 residues. CDR3 bases: TGTGCCATCAGTTTGGGACTTGTGGGGGACCTGAATGAAAAACTGTTTTTT. This translates into CAISLGLVGDLNEKLFF.

The rearrangement uses TRBV9 and TRBJ1-2; D is unresolved. The CDR3 runs 14 residues. The germline CDR1 and CDR2 sequences are SGDLS and YYNGEE. Trimming took 0 bases from V and 8 from J, leaving 14 bases between them. The CDR3 region has the DNA TGTGCCAGCAGCGTAGTGGCTGCCCGACACGGCTACACCTTC. The encoded protein is CASSVVAARHGYTF.

This clone was seen just once. This chain links TRBV19 with TRBJ2-7; D remains ambiguous. Trimming left V 5 bases short and J 4 bases short, with 12 bases between. CDR1 LNHDA and CDR2 SQIVND come from the germline V gene (reference sequence). The CDR3 extends over 13 amino acids. Here the CDR3 DNA reads TGTGCCAGTAGTTTAGGAGACACGTACGAGCAGTACTTC. This encodes CASSLGDTYEQYF. The full variable domain, in which reference TRBV19 and TRBJ2-7 provide the parts outside the CDR3, is DGGITQSPKYLFRKEGQNVTLSCEQNLNHDAMYWYRQDPGQGLRLIYYSQIVNDFQKGDIAEGYSVSREKKESFPLTVTSAQKNPTAFYLCASSLGDTYEQYFGPGTRLTVT.

The rearrangement uses TRBV6-5 and TRBJ2-3; D possibly corresponds to TRBD1 (6 bases). Germline CDR1 is MNHEY and CDR2 is SVGAGI. V was trimmed by 3 bases and J by 5 bases, leaving 15 bases between them. The CDR3 runs 15 residues. The CDR3 DNA is TGTGCCAGCAGTTATGGACCTGGGGGCCAAGATACGCAGTATTTT. Protein sequence: CASSYGPGGQDTQYF.

The CDR3 loop reads CASSPPPGGHYGYTF. CDR3 bases: TGTGCCAGCTCACCACCTCCAGGGGGCCACTATGGCTACACCTTC. The rearrangement uses TRBV18 and TRBJ1-2, with TRBD1 matching over 8 bases. Looked up from germline, CDR1 is KGHSH and CDR2 is LQKENI. The CDR3 loop spans 15 amino acids. V shed 0 bases, J shed 3 bases, and the junction held 3 bases outside the gene matches.

The rearrangement links TRBV13 to TRBJ2-3; possible D gene TRBD1, 6 bases. The CDR3 is 15 residues long. Germline-derived CDR1 and CDR2 are PRHDT and FYEKMQ (reference sequence). Trimming stripped 2 bases from V and 0 bases from J, with 9 bases between. The CDR3 bases are TGTGCCAGCAGCTTACGGACAGTTAGCACAGATACGCAGTATTTT. It encodes CASSLRTVSTDTQYF.

This clone was counted only a few times. The chain combines TRBV5-1 with TRBJ1-2; D may be TRBD1 (5 bases). The ends were cut back, 0 bases at V and 2 bases at J, with 20 bases in the middle. CDR1 is SGHRS and CDR2 is YFSETQ in the germline V gene. The CDR3 is 18 amino acids. DNA of the CDR3: TGCGCCAGCAGCTTGGCCGGGGTCGGGGCCGGGTGGAACTATGGCTACACCTTC. It is translated as CASSLAGVGAGWNYGYTF.

The chain is built from TRBV19 and TRBJ2-1; D might be TRBD2 (6 bases). CDR1 LNHDA and CDR2 SQIVND come from the germline V gene (reference sequence). Trimming shortened V by 5 bases and J by 3 bases, and 17 bases separated the two germline ends. The CDR3 spans 16 residues. The CDR3, as DNA: TGTGCCAGTAGTTTCTTACCGGGACTCCGCTACAATGAGCAGTTCTTC. It encodes CASSFLPGLRYNEQFF.

The chain carries TRBV15 and TRBJ2-5; D may match TRBD1 or TRBD2 (5 bases each). The CDR3 runs 11 residues. V lost 5 bases, J lost 8 bases, and 9 bases lay in between. Germline assignment: CDR1 LNHNV and CDR2 YYDKDF (reference sequence). The CDR3 loop is CATSFGGTQYF. In DNA form, the CDR3 reads TGTGCCACCAGCTTTGGGGGAACCCAGTACTTC. The full variable domain, with the rest looked up from reference TRBV15 and TRBJ2-5, is DAMVIQNPRYQVTQFGKPVTLSCSQTLNHNVMYWYQQKSSQAPKLLFHYYDKDFNNEADTPDNFQSRRPNTSFCFLDIRSPGLGDTAMYLCATSFGGTQYFGPGTRLLVL.